The 16 T cell receptor beta chains presented below share a single source sample, sequenced in a study of shared T cell receptors in the human thymus. Here immunoSEQ multiplex PCR was the method, and the copy in TCRdb shows in-frame clones only, minus some. This sample has 700,000 or so clones, with over 75% found just once. These data were likewise used in another study, on human thymus T cells.

The specimen sequenced was thymocytes. The receptors originated from a girl less than two years old with a congenital heart defect.

The chain has TRBV29-1 and TRBJ1-5; unclear D gene. CDR3 length: 13 residues. The germline V and J ends were trimmed by 3 bases and 6 bases, with 12 bases remaining between them. Looked up from germline, CDR1 is SQVTM and CDR2 is ANQGSEA. The CDR3 DNA follows: TGCAGCGTTGAGGAAAGAACGGGTCAGCCCCAGCATTTT. As protein: CSVEERTGQPQHF.

This chain links TRBV15 with TRBJ1-2; D is undetermined. V shed 1 base and J shed 6 bases, with 15 bases lying between them. Germline V gene lookup returns CDR1 LNHNV and CDR2 YYDKDF (reference sequence). This CDR3 spans 15 amino acids. CDR3 DNA: TGTGCCACCAGCAGAGTTGGCGAGGCCATTGATGGCTACACCTTC. Translating it yields CATSRVGEAIDGYTF.

The chain couples TRBV19 to TRBJ2-7; 8 nucleotides align to TRBD1. Germline V CDR1 and CDR2: LNHDA, SQIVND (reference sequence). The CDR3 runs 14 residues. The ends lost 3 bases at V and 0 bases at J; junction bases unmatched: 1. The CDR3 coding sequence is TGTGCCAGTAGTATGGGACAGGACTCCTACGAGCAGTACTTC. Protein product: CASSMGQDSYEQYF.

In regard to this clone: Other DNA sequences of this sample code for an identical CDR3. The chain joins TRBV5-1 to TRBJ1-1, with D possibly being TRBD1 (5 bases). This CDR3 has 13 amino acids. The V gene's germline CDR1 is SGHRS and CDR2 YFSETQ. V lost 1 base and J lost 4, with 8 bases in between. The CDR3 DNA is TGCGCCAGCAGCTTGACGGGGGGCACTGAAGCTTTCTTT. Protein: CASSLTGGTEAFF. The complete variable domain, with remaining parts taken from reference TRBV5-1 and TRBJ1-1, reads KAGVTQTPRYLIKTRGQQVTLSCSPISGHRSVSWYQQTPGQGLQFLFEYFSETQRNKGNFPGRFSGRQFSNSRSEMNVSTLELGDSALYLCASSLTGGTEAFFGQGTRLTVV.

The CDR3 protein is CASSLDVRGDEKLFF. The DNA for the CDR3 is TGTGCCAGCAGCTTAGATGTCAGGGGGGATGAAAAACTGTTTTTT. The chain carries TRBV7-6 and TRBJ1-4, with TRBD1 identical over 7 bases. This CDR3 contains 15 residues. CDR1 SGHVS and CDR2 FNYEAQ come from the germline V gene. V shed 1 base, J shed 6 bases, and the junction held 5 bases outside the gene matches. The full variable domain, in which reference TRBV7-6 and TRBJ1-4 provide the parts outside the CDR3, is GAGVSQSPRYKVTKRGQDVALRCDPISGHVSLYWYRQALGQGPEFLTYFNYEAQQDKSGLPNDRFSAERPEGSISTLTIQRTEQRDSAMYRCASSLDVRGDEKLFFGSGTQLSVL.

The chain is built from TRBV6-1 and TRBJ1-1, with D possibly TRBD1 on 5 matching bases. The CDR3 has 12 amino acids. Germline values: CDR1 MNHNS, CDR2 SASEGT. The germline V and J ends were trimmed by 6 bases and 2 bases, with 7 bases remaining between them. The CDR3 region is CASRDNNTEAFF. In nucleotides, the CDR3 is TGTGCCAGCAGGGACAATAACACTGAAGCTTTCTTT.

This chain uses TRBV11-2 with TRBJ2-2, with D possibly TRBD1 on 7 matching bases. This CDR3 has 16 amino acids. The ends were cut back, 6 bases at V and 2 bases at J, with 16 bases in the middle. Germline CDR1 and CDR2: SGHAT and FQNNGV. The CDR3 coding sequence is TGTGCCAGCAGACCGCAGACAGGGACTAACACCGGGGAGCTGTTTTTT. As protein: CASRPQTGTNTGELFF.

This clone was detected once. The chain carries TRBV5-1 and TRBJ2-7, with 9 bases aligning to TRBD2. Germline CDR1 and CDR2: SGHRS and YFSETQ. This CDR3 has 16 amino acids. V shed 6 bases and J 0 bases; nucleotides not matched to a gene: 10. CDR3 coding DNA: TGCGCCAGCACCTTAACGGCGGGGGGGCTCTCCTACGAGCAGTACTTC. Its protein product is CASTLTAGGLSYEQYF.

This rearrangement joins TRBV12-2 to TRBJ1-1; the table's TRBD1 call for D was not verified on the DNA. TRBV12-2 is marked as a pseudogene. CDR3 length: 15 amino acids. The CDR3 loop is CASRLSGTGNTEAFF. CDR3 DNA: TGTGCAAGTCGCTTGTCCGGGACAGGGAACACTGAAGCTTTCTTT.

The J gene is TRBJ2-1, the V gene TRBV4-2, with a tentative D call TRBD2 (7 bases). The V end was cut by 3 bases, the J end by 4 bases, with 13 bases between. Germline V lookup: CDR1 LGHNA, CDR2 YNFKEQ. The CDR3 loop spans 15 amino acids. CDR3 sequence: CASSHAGAGYNEQFF. In DNA, the CDR3 is TGTGCCAGCAGCCACGCGGGGGCCGGTTACAATGAGCAGTTCTTC.

This chain uses TRBV6-6 with TRBJ2-7, with 7 bases fitting TRBD1. From germline, CDR1 is MNHNY and CDR2 SVGAGI (reference sequence). Trimming took 6 bases from V and 0 from J; bases not matched to a gene: 5. This CDR3 has 14 amino acids. Written as DNA, the CDR3 is TGTGCCAGCAGCCCAAGGGACAGCTCCTACGAGCAGTACTTC. Its protein product is CASSPRDSSYEQYF.

This clone showed up just a few times. The chain combines TRBV7-2 with TRBJ1-1; 10 bases align to TRBD1. Germline values: CDR1 SGHTA, CDR2 FQGNSA. The CDR3 sequence is 17 residues long. The V gene end was trimmed by 2 bases and the J gene end by 4 bases; junction bases not matched to a gene: 10. CDR3 sequence (DNA): TGTGCCAGCAGCTTATATTCCGACAGGGGGCAAGGCACTGAAGCTTTCTTT. This codes for CASSLYSDRGQGTEAFF.

This clone turned up a few times. The chain employs TRBV6-1 and TRBJ2-1, with 11 bases lining up with TRBD2. Germline-derived CDR1 and CDR2 are MNHNS and SASEGT. CDR3 length: 15 residues. Trimming cost V 6 bases and J 9 bases; bases outside gene matches: 10. The CDR3 is CASRDTTSGVPEQFF. CDR3 in DNA: TGTGCCAGCAGGGACACGACTAGCGGGGTCCCTGAGCAGTTCTTC.

This chain uses TRBV5-6 with TRBJ2-3, with D unclear. The germline V gene encodes CDR1 SGHDT and CDR2 YYEEEE. The CDR3 loop spans 16 amino acids. V was clipped by 0 bases and J by 0 bases, with 11 bases between them. CDR3 protein: CASSLAWAPSTDTQYF. The CDR3 DNA reads as TGTGCCAGCAGCTTGGCTTGGGCGCCTAGCACAGATACGCAGTATTTT.

The chain links TRBV4-3 to TRBJ1-2; 7 positions match TRBD1. The V gene's germline CDR1 is LGHNA and CDR2 YSLEER. The ends lost 4 bases at V and 4 bases at J; junction bases unmatched: 9. This CDR3 comprises 15 residues. CDR3 coding DNA: TGCGCCAGCAGCCCGATTGAAGGGGGCATCTATGGCTACACCTTC. Protein sequence: CASSPIEGGIYGYTF.

This clone has just one count. The J gene is TRBJ2-2, the V gene TRBV30, with 9 bases fitting TRBD2. CDR1 GTSNPN and CDR2 SVGIG come from the germline V gene (reference sequence). CDR3 length: 15 residues. J was trimmed by 7 bases and V by 1 base; bases with no gene match: 7. CDR3 sequence reads: CAWSGTSAGSGELFF. The DNA for the CDR3 is TGTGCCTGGAGTGGGACTAGCGCGGGAAGCGGGGAGCTGTTTTTT.